The sequence of this TCR beta chain was determined in a study of shared clonotypes between healthy human individuals. Overall study findings and caveats: Sampling used blood alone; tissue repertoires probably differ.

Details on this clone: What it recognizes is unknown.

Healthy adults negative for HIV, lacking recent acute infections or vaccinations, served as donors. The CD8 memory fraction combined CD45RO+ cells with TemRA cells (CCR7-negative CD45RA+). Germline assignment: CDR1 SEHNR and CDR2 FQNEAQ (reference sequence). V lost 3 bases, J lost 4 bases, and 12 bases lay in between. The CDR3 length is 14 residues. The assay was immunoSEQ multiplex PCR, and TCRdb's table has in-frame clones only and misses some. Of about 690,000 clones listed, 90% are singletons. This chain joins TRBV7-9 and TRBJ2-5; TRBD1 is a possible D gene (6 bases). Material for sequencing was memory CD8+ T cells from PBMCs. The subset is: CD45RO+ cells pooled with CCR7-negative TemRA cells. The TCR sequence derives from a man between 18 and 35 years old in good health. Some clones in this sample may be carry-over from other donors' samples. This CDR3 is CASSFVQGTETQYF. Here the CDR3 DNA reads TGTGCCAGCAGCTTCGTGCAGGGGACAGAGACCCAGTACTTC. The variable domain in full, with the rest retrieved from reference TRBV7-9 and TRBJ2-5, is DTGVSQNPRHKITKRGQNVTFRCDPISEHNRLYWYRQTLGQGPEFLTYFQNEAQLEKSRLLSDRFSAERPKGSFSTLEIQRTEQGDSAMYLCASSFVQGTETQYFGPGTRLLVL.